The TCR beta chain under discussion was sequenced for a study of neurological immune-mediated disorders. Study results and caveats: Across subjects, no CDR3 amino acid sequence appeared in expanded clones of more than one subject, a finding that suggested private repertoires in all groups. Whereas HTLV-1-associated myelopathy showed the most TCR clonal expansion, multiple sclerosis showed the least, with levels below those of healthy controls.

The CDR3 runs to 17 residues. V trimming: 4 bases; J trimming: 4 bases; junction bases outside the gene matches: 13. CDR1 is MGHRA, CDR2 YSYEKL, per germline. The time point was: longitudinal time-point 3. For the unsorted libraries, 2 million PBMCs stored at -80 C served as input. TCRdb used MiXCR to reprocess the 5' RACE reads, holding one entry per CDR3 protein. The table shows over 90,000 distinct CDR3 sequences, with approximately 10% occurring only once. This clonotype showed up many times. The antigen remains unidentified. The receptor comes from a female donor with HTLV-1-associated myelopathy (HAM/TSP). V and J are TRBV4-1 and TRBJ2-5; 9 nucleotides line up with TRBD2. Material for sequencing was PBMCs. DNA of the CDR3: TGCGCCAGCAGCCGTTTCACGGGACTAGCAGCCTCAGAGACCCAGTACTTC. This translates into CASSRFTGLAASETQYF.